The 27 T cell receptor beta chains in this list originate from one sample, sequenced in a study of a mutant IDH1 vaccine in newly diagnosed glioma. Only in-frame clones appear in the TCRdb table, and some are missing; sequencing was by immunoSEQ multiplex PCR. The repertoire has 60,000 to 75,000 clones, 79% of them found once; the top ten carry about 7.5%. Time point of the sample: baseline, week 1 (first vaccination visit). Stated treatment: pre-vaccination baseline after standard-of-care therapy. The sample in question was PBMCs, obtained from a glioma patient treated with radiotherapy, temozolomide or both. All receptors derive from a man aged 45-65 years with glioma.

A note on this clone: The same CDR3 also results from other DNA sequences found in this sample. In DNA, the CDR3 is TGTGCCAGCAGCGTAGGGGCTTTTGGAAACACCATATATTTT. This encodes CASSVGAFGNTIYF. The chain employs TRBV9 and TRBJ1-3; D unresolved. Germline V gene sequence: CDR1 SGDLS, CDR2 YYNGEE. V lost 0 bases to trimming and J lost 3 bases, with 7 bases between them. The CDR3 is 14 residues long.

The chain carries TRBV7-4 and TRBJ2-5; D gene ambiguous. Gene TRBJ2-7 matches the end of the DNA better, so the J call may be wrong. The CDR3 is 16 residues long. Germline values: CDR1 SGHVT, CDR2 SQSDAQ. The DNA of the CDR3 is TGTGCCAGCAGCTTAACAGCGCAGAGTTTCTCCTACGAGCAGTACTTC. Translated, it gives CASSLTAQSFSYEQYF.

The chain has TRBV11-2 and TRBJ1-2, with D hard to call. V lost 0 bases and J 5 bases, leaving 10 bases between the germline ends. Germline CDR1 SGHAT, CDR2 FQNNGV. The CDR3 is 14 amino acids. The CDR3 region is CASSLDAARYGYTF. The CDR3 DNA follows: TGTGCCAGCAGCTTAGATGCGGCACGTTATGGCTACACCTTC. The variable domain in full, completed from reference TRBV11-2 and TRBJ1-2, reads EAGVAQSPRYKIIEKRQSVAFWCNPISGHATLYWYQQILGQGPKLLIQFQNNGVVDDSQLPKDRFSAERLKGVDSTLKIQPAKLEDSAVYLCASSLDAARYGYTFGSGTRLTVV.

The J gene is TRBJ2-3, the V gene TRBV9; D may match TRBD1 or TRBD2 (7 bases each). From germline, CDR1 is SGDLS and CDR2 YYNGEE. V lost 10 bases and J 4 bases, leaving 25 bases between the germline ends. The CDR3 has 16 residues. Here the CDR3 reads CASNREGGGIADTQYF. Written as DNA, the CDR3 is TGTGCCTCCAATAGGGAGGGAGGGGGCATCGCAGATACGCAGTATTTT.

The CDR3 protein is CASTDSFYEQYF. DNA for the CDR3: TGTGCCTCAACGGACAGTTTCTACGAGCAGTACTTC. The chain is built from TRBV6-5 and TRBJ2-7; perhaps TRBD1 as D (6 bases). Germline-derived CDR1 and CDR2 are MNHEY and SVGAGI. V dropped 11 bases and J dropped 3 bases, with 14 bases sitting between them. The CDR3 extends over 12 amino acids.

V and J are TRBV5-1 and TRBJ2-2; 10 nucleotides match TRBD2. V trimming: 3 bases; J trimming: 6 bases; junction bases outside the gene matches: 2. This CDR3 contains 14 residues. Per germline, CDR1 SGHRS and CDR2 YFSETQ. The CDR3 nucleotides are TGCGCCAGCAGCTGGAGCGGGGGGGCCGGGGAGCTGTTTTTT. It yields the protein CASSWSGGAGELFF.

This clone was observed a few times. The V gene is TRBV5-4, the J gene TRBJ1-1; D gene uncertain. Per germline, CDR1 SGHNT and CDR2 YYREEE (reference sequence). CDR3 length: 12 amino acids. Trimming removed 3 bases at V and 4 bases at J, with 7 bases between. The CDR3 nucleotides are TGTGCCAGCAGCTCTACGGGCACTGAAGCTTTCTTT. Protein: CASSSTGTEAFF.

V and J are TRBV7-9 and TRBJ1-5; no firm D call. Trimming took off 6 bases at V and 6 bases at J, with 9 bases between the two ends. Germline loops: CDR1 SEHNR, CDR2 FQNEAQ (reference sequence). The CDR3 contains 12 residues. CDR3 residues: CASRSKVQPQHF. The CDR3, as DNA: TGTGCCAGCAGAAGTAAGGTTCAGCCCCAGCATTTT.

There are a few counts of this clone. The J gene is TRBJ1-1, the V gene TRBV30; D not resolved. The germline V and J ends were trimmed by 1 base and 1 base, with 7 bases remaining between them. The CDR3 has 13 amino acids. The V gene's germline CDR1 is GTSNPN and CDR2 SVGIG (reference sequence). As DNA, the CDR3 is TGTGCCTGGAGTGAAACAAGGAACACTGAAGCTTTCTTT. Protein sequence: CAWSETRNTEAFF.

V gene TRBV9 combines with J gene TRBJ2-7, with TRBD2 matching 8 bases. CDR1 is SGDLS, CDR2 YYNGEE, per germline. V was clipped by 3 bases and J by 5 bases; unmatched bases: 10. CDR3 length: 15 amino acids. The CDR3 is CASSASPGGAHEQYF. DNA for the CDR3: TGTGCCAGCAGCGCCTCTCCCGGGGGGGCCCACGAGCAGTACTTC.

The gene calls are TRBV9 and TRBJ1-6; TRBD1 matches 9 bases. This CDR3 region has 15 residues. The junction had 8 bases not matched to a gene; V was cut back by 4 bases and J by 9 bases. Germline-derived CDR1 and CDR2 are SGDLS and YYNGEE. The CDR3 DNA reads TGTGCCAGCAGCTCGCGACAGGGGGACGGTTCACCCCTCCACTTT. Protein: CASSSRQGDGSPLHF.

The rearrangement joins TRBV7-9 to TRBJ1-1; a possible D gene is TRBD1 (5 bases). Germline lookup yields CDR1 SEHNR and CDR2 FQNEAQ (reference sequence). V lost 3 bases and J lost 1, with 12 bases in between. The CDR3 covers 15 residues. The CDR3 coding sequence is TGTGCCAGCAGCTTTTGGGTGGGGCAGAACACTGAAGCTTTCTTT. As protein: CASSFWVGQNTEAFF. The full variable domain, in which reference TRBV7-9 and TRBJ1-1 provide the parts outside the CDR3, is DTGVSQNPRHKITKRGQNVTFRCDPISEHNRLYWYRQTLGQGPEFLTYFQNEAQLEKSRLLSDRFSAERPKGSFSTLEIQRTEQGDSAMYLCASSFWVGQNTEAFFGQGTRLTVV.

This sequence joins TRBV5-1 and TRBJ2-1; TRBD1 matches at 7 bases. The CDR3 extends over 14 amino acids. Germline CDR1 and CDR2: SGHRS and YFSETQ. V lost 5 bases to trimming and J lost 0 bases; unmatched junction nucleotides: 2. The CDR3 is CASRQGSSYNEQFF. Here the CDR3 DNA reads TGCGCCAGCAGACAGGGGAGCTCCTACAATGAGCAGTTCTTC.

The chain employs TRBV5-1 and TRBJ1-1; no clear D gene. The ends were cut back, 0 bases at V and 4 bases at J, with 13 bases in the middle. The length of the CDR3 is 15 residues. CDR1 and CDR2 from the germline V gene are SGHRS and YFSETQ. CDR3 residues: CASSLEVGMGTEAFF. CDR3 DNA: TGCGCCAGCAGCTTGGAGGTGGGGATGGGCACTGAAGCTTTCTTT. Based on the CDR3 plus reference TRBV5-1 and TRBJ1-1, the full variable domain is KAGVTQTPRYLIKTRGQQVTLSCSPISGHRSVSWYQQTPGQGLQFLFEYFSETQRNKGNFPGRFSGRQFSNSRSEMNVSTLELGDSALYLCASSLEVGMGTEAFFGQGTRLTVV.

DNA for the CDR3: TGTGCCAGCAGCCCAAGTGAGGTGAACACTGAAGCTTTCTTT. Translating gives CASSPSEVNTEAFF. This chain connects TRBV7-8 to TRBJ1-1; no clear D. This CDR3 comprises 14 residues. The V end was cut by 5 bases, the J end by 0 bases, with 10 bases between. CDR1 is SGHVS, CDR2 FQNEAQ, per germline.

This clone was detected only once. This chain connects TRBV7-2 to TRBJ1-4, with D perhaps matching TRBD1 (5 bases). Trimming removed 1 base at V and 8 bases at J, with 17 bases between. Per the germline V gene, CDR1 is SGHTA and CDR2 is FQGNSA. This CDR3 has 16 residues. The CDR3 nucleotides read TGTGCCAGCAGCTTAGAGGCGAGGACATCCCACGAAAAACTGTTTTTT. It specifies CASSLEARTSHEKLFF.

The J gene is TRBJ1-5, the V gene TRBV30; D may be TRBD1 (5 bases). The V end was cut by 1 base, the J end by 5 bases, with 12 bases between. Germline CDR1 reads GTSNPN; CDR2 reads SVGIG (reference sequence). The CDR3 sequence is 14 residues long. CDR3 nucleotide sequence: TGTGCCTGGAGTGGATTGGGGCTAGATCAGCCCCAGCATTTT. Amino acids: CAWSGLGLDQPQHF.

The V and J genes are TRBV7-2 and TRBJ2-5; TRBD1 aligns across 7 bases. This CDR3 is 14 amino acids long. Germline V gives CDR1 SGHTA, CDR2 FQGNSA. The V segment lost 4 bases and the J segment 6 bases; nucleotides outside the gene matches: 8. The CDR3 spells CASSSRTGGQTQYF. The CDR3, as DNA: TGTGCCAGCAGCTCCAGGACAGGAGGACAGACCCAGTACTTC.

The chain links TRBV9 to TRBJ2-7; possibly TRBD1 or TRBD2 for D (5 bases each). Germline V gene lookup returns CDR1 SGDLS and CDR2 YYNGEE. V shed 4 bases and J shed 4 bases, with 15 bases lying between them. This CDR3 has 14 amino acids. In nucleotides, the CDR3 is TGTGCCAGCAGCACCCGGGACGCCGGGTACGAGCAGTACTTC. Its translation: CASSTRDAGYEQYF.

The chain links TRBV9 to TRBJ2-1; 9 bases agree with TRBD2. The CDR3 runs to 15 residues. Trimming removed 0 bases from V and 4 bases from J; junction bases left unmatched: 2. CDR1 SGDLS and CDR2 YYNGEE come from the germline V gene. CDR3 nucleotides: TGTGCCAGCAGCGTAGGGACTAGCGCGTACAATGAGCAGTTCTTC. Protein: CASSVGTSAYNEQFF.

Of note for this clone: The germline gene is not matched at one end of the junction; a read error may be the cause. The CDR3 is CASSPFGDQNAGELFF. The CDR3 bases are TGTGCCAGCAGCCCCTTTGGGGACCAGAACGCCGGGGAGCTGTTTTTT. This sequence joins TRBV4-2 and TRBJ2-2; D tentatively fits TRBD1 or TRBD2 (5 bases each). CDR1 and CDR2 from the germline V gene are LGHNA and YNFKEQ. The CDR3 totals 16 residues.

The chain uses TRBV27 and TRBJ1-5, with TRBD1 as a possible D gene (6 bases). Germline V CDR1 and CDR2: MNHEY, SMNVEV (reference sequence). The CDR3 is 15 amino acids. Trimming left V 6 bases short and J 5 bases short, with 17 bases between. The CDR3 region is CASSSWAGAHQPQHF. DNA of the CDR3: TGTGCCAGCAGCTCGTGGGCAGGGGCCCATCAGCCCCAGCATTTT.

The chain links TRBV9 to TRBJ2-5; 8 bases are a match to TRBD2. Germline CDR1 reads SGDLS; CDR2 reads YYNGEE. CDR3 size: 15 residues. The trim removed 0 bases at V and 4 bases at J, leaving 5 bases unmatched. For the CDR3, the DNA is TGTGCCAGCAGCGTAGAACGGGGGGGCCCAGAGACCCAGTACTTC. It codes for CASSVERGGPETQYF.

The V call is TRBV10-3, the J call TRBJ2-3; 7 nucleotides agree with TRBD2. This CDR3 region has 15 residues. Germline CDR1 is ENHRY and CDR2 is SYGVKD. Unmatched junction bases numbered 1, after V lost 0 bases and J lost 1 base. CDR3 sequence (DNA): TGTGCCATCAGTGAGTCTCGGGGGGGCACAGATACGCAGTATTTT. It translates to CAISESRGGTDTQYF.

This clone has a single count. This chain links TRBV4-1 with TRBJ1-1; D might be TRBD1 (6 bases). The CDR3 length is 19 residues. With 1 base removed from V and 7 bases from J, the gap between germline ends came to 28 bases. Per germline, CDR1 MGHRA and CDR2 YSYEKL. The CDR3 nucleotides read TGCGCCAGCAGCCAAGCTTTTACCGGGACAAGGGCCGAAAGGAGTGAAGCTTTCTTT. Its protein is CASSQAFTGTRAERSEAFF.

In this sample, this clone turned up a few times. The chain uses TRBV5-1 and TRBJ2-7; TRBD1 agrees at 9 bases. The CDR3 is 15 amino acids. Germline V gene lookup returns CDR1 SGHRS and CDR2 YFSETQ. The trim removed 3 bases at V and 1 base at J, leaving 5 bases unmatched. CDR3 coding DNA: TGCGCCAGCAGCTCGGGGGGACAGGGATCCTACGAGCAGTACTTC. Protein sequence: CASSSGGQGSYEQYF.

This clone has just a few counts. The gene calls are TRBV28 and TRBJ1-5; D is undetermined. The CDR3 is 14 amino acids. V was trimmed by 5 bases and J by 3 bases, leaving 11 bases between them. Germline V lookup: CDR1 MDHEN, CDR2 SYDVKM. The CDR3 nucleotides are TGTGCCAGCAGTAGACGGGTTCCCAATCAGCCCCAGCATTTT. The encoded protein is CASSRRVPNQPQHF.